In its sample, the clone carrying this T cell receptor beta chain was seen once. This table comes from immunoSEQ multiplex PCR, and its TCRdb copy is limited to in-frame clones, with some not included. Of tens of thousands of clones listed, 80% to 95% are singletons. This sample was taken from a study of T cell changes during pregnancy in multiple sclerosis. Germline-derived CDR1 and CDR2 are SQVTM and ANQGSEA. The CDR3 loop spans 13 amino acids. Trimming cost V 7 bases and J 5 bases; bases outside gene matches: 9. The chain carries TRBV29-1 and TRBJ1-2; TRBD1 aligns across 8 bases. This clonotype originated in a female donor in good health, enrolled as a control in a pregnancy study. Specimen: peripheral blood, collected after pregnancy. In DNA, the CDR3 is TGCAGCGCCGCAGGGGGCGCGAAGTATGGCTACACCTTC. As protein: CSAAGGAKYGYTF. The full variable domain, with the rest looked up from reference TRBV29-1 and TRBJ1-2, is SAVISQKPSRDICQRGTSLTIQCQVDSQVTMMFWYRQQPGQSLTLIATANQGSEATYESGFVIDKFPISRPNLTFSTLTVSNMSPEDSSIYLCSAAGGAKYGYTFGSGTRLTVV.